This record covers a single T cell receptor (beta chain). Seattle patient enrollment occurred during active infection, with longitudinal follow-up thereafter. These data originate in a study of blood T cell repertoires in COVID-19. Study at large: The origin of the acute and convalescent COVID-19 samples was the United States, Italy and Spain. Nucleic acid was either cDNA or gDNA, and it came from T cells, B-cell-depleted T cells, or PBMCs.

Under the authors' procedure: By means of reference gene primer amplification, nucleated cell counts were estimated. Data came from immunoSEQ multiplex PCR; TCRdb stores just in-frame clones and leaves some out. V and J calls and clone size are as listed in that table; D and trimming were resolved from the DNA. The sample includes over 150,000 clones, around nine tenths seen only once; the top ten take less than 0.7%. The receptor was isolated from a man aged 55 to 69 with COVID-19, enrolled during active disease. The sequenced sample was peripheral blood.

The CDR3: CASSATSGEQYF. In nucleotides, the CDR3 is TGTGCCAGCAGCGCAACTAGCGGAGAGCAGTACTTC. The chain employs TRBV9 and TRBJ2-7; 8 bases are shared with TRBD2. Germline CDR1 SGDLS, CDR2 YYNGEE. This CDR3 has 12 residues. The ends lost 3 bases at V and 7 bases at J; junction bases unmatched: 3. The full variable domain, in which reference TRBV9 and TRBJ2-7 provide the parts outside the CDR3, is DSGVTQTPKHLITATGQRVTLRCSPRSGDLSVYWYQQSLDQGLQFLIQYYNGEERAKGNILERFSAQQFPDLHSELNLSSLELGDSALYFCASSATSGEQYFGPGTRLTVT.